This TCR beta chain comes out of a study of beta chain features in type 1 diabetes. Isolated RNA was reverse transcribed in full, so expressed TCRB transcripts were sequenced. Profiled with immunoSEQ multiplex PCR; TCRdb holds only in-frame clones, not every one. Of around 690,000 clones listed, approximately 13% were seen once; the top ten hold 0.09% to 0.15%. Study observations and caveats: A PCR bias possibly favoring shorter templates would apply equally to patients and controls. Insertion counts at VDJ junctions were lower in type 1 diabetes patients, who also showed more deletions there. A moderate, significant TCRB CDR3 shortening appeared in type 1 diabetes across four CD4+ subsets. These data did not resolve whether HLA type affects TCRB rearrangement.

Germline V gene data show CDR1 as SGHRS and CDR2 as YFSETQ. Losses at the gene ends were 0 bases for V and 1 base for J; bases not matched to a gene: 0. The CDR3 has 15 residues. This clone appeared a few times. Its antigen is undetermined. Additional DNA sequences in this sample encode the identical CDR3. The receptor's source is a man aged 25 to 40 with type 1 diabetes. The sample consisted of naive CD4+ T cells from blood. V and J are TRBV5-1 and TRBJ2-2, with 7 nucleotides matching TRBD1. The CDR3 is CASSLGTGNTGELFF. The CDR3 nucleotides read TGCGCCAGCAGCTTGGGGACAGGGAACACCGGGGAGCTGTTTTTT.